Following are 8 T cell receptor beta chains from one sample sequenced in a study of blood T cells in healthy people across ages. The authors ran a second PCR of about 7 to 11 cycles using a sample-barcoded 5' primer and a J-beta primer mix. Each CDR3 protein gets one entry after TCRdb re-called the 5' RACE reads with MiXCR. The repertoire holds 730,000 or so distinct CDR3 sequences, with approximately 39% as singletons. The specimen was blood. Receptor source: a woman between 55 and 75 years old in good health.

V is TRBV3-1 and J is TRBJ1-5; D gene ambiguous. The V end lost 1 base, the J end lost 6 bases, and 7 bases lay between the germline ends. Germline V gene sequence: CDR1 LGHDT, CDR2 YNNKEL (reference sequence). This CDR3 spans 13 amino acids. The CDR3 region is CASSQGGIQPQHF. In DNA, the CDR3 is TGTGCCAGCAGCCAAGGGGGAATTCAGCCCCAGCATTTT. The full variable domain, with the rest looked up from reference TRBV3-1 and TRBJ1-5, is DTAVSQTPKYLVTQMGNDKSIKCEQNLGHDTMYWYKQDSKKFLKIMFSYNNKELIINETVPNRFSPKSPDKAHLNLHINSLELGDSAVYFCASSQGGIQPQHFGDGTRLSIL.

Only a few counts were recorded for this clonotype. The chain has TRBV27 and TRBJ1-2; D not certain. Germline V gene sequence: CDR1 MNHEY, CDR2 SMNVEV (reference sequence). This CDR3 spans 15 amino acids. The ends were cut back, 5 bases at V and 0 bases at J, with 13 bases in the middle. The CDR3 sequence: CASSPYPPANYGYTF. The DNA of the CDR3 is TGTGCCAGCAGTCCATACCCACCTGCTAACTATGGCTACACCTTC.

This chain connects TRBV4-3 to TRBJ2-6; the D call may be TRBD1 or TRBD2 (6 bases each). CDR3 length equals 18 residues. V lost 4 bases to trimming and J lost 1 base, with 17 bases between them. CDR1 is LGHNA, CDR2 YSLEER, per germline. The CDR3 bases are TGCGCCAGCAGCCCCAAAGGGGGGACACCTTCTGGGGCCAACGTCCTGACTTTC. Its translation is CASSPKGGTPSGANVLTF.

The sample holds a few counts of this clonotype. V gene TRBV20-1 combines with J gene TRBJ2-7, with D possibly TRBD2 on 5 matching bases. Germline V gene lookup returns CDR1 DFQATT and CDR2 SNEGSKA (reference sequence). Trimming took 5 bases from V and 2 from J, leaving 13 bases between them. CDR3 length: 13 residues. The CDR3 DNA is TGCAGTGCTGCCCGGACGGGGACCTACGAGCAGTACTTC. Amino acid sequence: CSAARTGTYEQYF.

This sequence joins TRBV5-1 and TRBJ1-1; D remains unclear. The CDR3 is 13 amino acids. Germline V CDR1 and CDR2: SGHRS, YFSETQ. V shed 3 bases and J shed 5 bases, with 11 bases lying between them. The CDR3 sequence: CASSYGSSTEAFF. CDR3 sequence (DNA): TGCGCCAGCAGCTATGGATCTTCGACTGAAGCTTTCTTT.

With respect to this clonotype: Given a much more abundant clone one base away, this may be a read error. The rearrangement joins TRBV20-1 to TRBJ2-1, with TRBD2 identical over 8 bases. The closer fit of TRBJ2-7 to the DNA end suggests the J call may be wrong. The CDR3 is 16 amino acids. Germline V CDR1 and CDR2: DFQATT, SNEGSKA (reference sequence). CDR3 amino acids: CSASLASGFSYNEQYF. CDR3 sequence (DNA): TGCAGTGCTAGCTTGGCTAGCGGGTTCTCCTACAATGAGCAGTACTTC.

The chain carries TRBV7-2 and TRBJ2-5; 8 nucleotides match TRBD1. J lost 6 bases, V lost 7 bases, and 7 bases had no gene match. The germline V gene encodes CDR1 SGHTA and CDR2 FQGNSA. The CDR3 runs to 13 residues. In DNA, the CDR3 is TGTGCCAGCACCGGACAGGGCGGAAAGACCCAGTACTTC. It yields the protein CASTGQGGKTQYF.

With regard to this clonotype: Since a much larger clone is just one base distant, this may be a read error. V and J are TRBV5-1 and TRBJ2-4, with a weak D call TRBD2 (6 bases). The germline gives CDR1 SGHRS, CDR2 YFSETQ. V was clipped by 4 bases and J by 13 bases, with 18 bases between them. CDR3 length: 13 amino acids. CDR3 region: CASSTRQAGEQYF. CDR3 nucleotides: TGCGCCAGCAGCACCCGACAAGCGGGTGAGCAGTACTTC.